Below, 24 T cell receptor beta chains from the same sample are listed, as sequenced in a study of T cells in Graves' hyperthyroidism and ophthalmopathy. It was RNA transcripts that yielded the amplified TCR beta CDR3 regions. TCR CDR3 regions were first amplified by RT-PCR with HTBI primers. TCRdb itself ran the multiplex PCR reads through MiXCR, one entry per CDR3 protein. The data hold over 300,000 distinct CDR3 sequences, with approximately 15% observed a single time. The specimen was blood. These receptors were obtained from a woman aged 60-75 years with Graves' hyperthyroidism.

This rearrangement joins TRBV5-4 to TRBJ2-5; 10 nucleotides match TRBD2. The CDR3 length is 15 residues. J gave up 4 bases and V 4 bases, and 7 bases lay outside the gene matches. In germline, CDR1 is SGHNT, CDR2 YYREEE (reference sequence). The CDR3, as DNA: TGTGCCAGCAGCCGCGGACTAGCGGCCATAGAGACCCAGTACTTC. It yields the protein CASSRGLAAIETQYF.

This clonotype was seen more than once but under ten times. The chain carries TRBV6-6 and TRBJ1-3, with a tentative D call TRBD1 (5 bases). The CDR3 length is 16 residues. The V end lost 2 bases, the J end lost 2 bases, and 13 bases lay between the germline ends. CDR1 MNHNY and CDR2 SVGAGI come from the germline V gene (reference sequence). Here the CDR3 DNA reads TGTGCCAGCAGTTACGACGACACGGGGGCTGGAAACACCATATATTTT. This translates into CASSYDDTGAGNTIYF.

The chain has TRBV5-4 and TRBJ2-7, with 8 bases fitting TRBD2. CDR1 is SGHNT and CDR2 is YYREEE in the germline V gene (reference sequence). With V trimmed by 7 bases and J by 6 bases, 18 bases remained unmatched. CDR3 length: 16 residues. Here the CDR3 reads CASSGGGSGRAPEQYF. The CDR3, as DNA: TGTGCCAGCTCCGGTGGGGGCTCCGGGAGGGCCCCCGAGCAGTACTTC.

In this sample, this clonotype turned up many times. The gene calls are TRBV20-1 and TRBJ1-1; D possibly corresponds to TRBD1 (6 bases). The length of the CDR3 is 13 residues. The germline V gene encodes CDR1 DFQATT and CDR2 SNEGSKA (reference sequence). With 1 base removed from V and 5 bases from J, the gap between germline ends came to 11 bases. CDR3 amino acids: CSARVGGDTEAFF. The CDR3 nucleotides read TGCAGTGCTAGAGTAGGGGGGGATACTGAAGCTTTCTTT.

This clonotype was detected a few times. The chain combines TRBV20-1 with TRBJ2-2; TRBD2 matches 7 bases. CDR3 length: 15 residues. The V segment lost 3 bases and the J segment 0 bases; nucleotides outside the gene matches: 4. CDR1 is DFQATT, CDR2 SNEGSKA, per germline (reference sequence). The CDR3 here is CSARGSGPNTGELFF. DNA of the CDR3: TGCAGTGCTAGGGGTAGCGGGCCGAACACCGGGGAGCTGTTTTTT.

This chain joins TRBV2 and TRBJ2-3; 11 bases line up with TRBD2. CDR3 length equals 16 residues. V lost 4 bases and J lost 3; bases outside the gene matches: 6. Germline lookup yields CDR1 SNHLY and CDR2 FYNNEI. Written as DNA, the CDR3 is TGTGCCAGCAGTGGTCGGGCTAGCGGGAGGACAGATACGCAGTATTTT. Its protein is CASSGRASGRTDTQYF.

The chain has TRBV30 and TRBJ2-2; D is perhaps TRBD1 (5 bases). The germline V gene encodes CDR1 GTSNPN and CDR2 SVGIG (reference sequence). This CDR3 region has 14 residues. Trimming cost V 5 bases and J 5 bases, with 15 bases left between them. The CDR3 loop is CAWGKRRATGELFF. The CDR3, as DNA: TGTGCCTGGGGGAAGCGCAGGGCTACCGGGGAGCTGTTTTTT. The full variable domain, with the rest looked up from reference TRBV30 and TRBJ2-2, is SQTIHQWPATLVQPVGSPLSLECTVEGTSNPNLYWYRQAAGRGLQLLFYSVGIGQISSEVPQNLSASRPQDRQFILSSKKLLLSDSGFYLCAWGKRRATGELFFGEGSRLTVL.

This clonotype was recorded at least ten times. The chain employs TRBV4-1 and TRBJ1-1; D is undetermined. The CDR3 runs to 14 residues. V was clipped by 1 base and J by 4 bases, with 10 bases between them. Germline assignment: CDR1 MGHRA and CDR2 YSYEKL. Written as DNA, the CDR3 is TGCGCCAGCAGCCAAGGGGTGGAGGTCACTGAAGCTTTCTTT. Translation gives CASSQGVEVTEAFF.

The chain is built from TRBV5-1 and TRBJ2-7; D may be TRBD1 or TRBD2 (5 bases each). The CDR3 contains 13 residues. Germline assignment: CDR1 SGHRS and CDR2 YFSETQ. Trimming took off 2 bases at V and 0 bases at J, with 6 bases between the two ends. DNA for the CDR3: TGCGCCAGCAGCTTTGGGACCTCCTACGAGCAGTACTTC. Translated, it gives CASSFGTSYEQYF.

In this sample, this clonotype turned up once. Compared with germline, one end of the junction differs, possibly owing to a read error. The CDR3 DNA follows: TGTGCCAGCAGCTTTCCCCTGAACGCCGGCGAGCTGTTTTTT. Translation gives CASSFPLNAGELFF. The V call is TRBV11-3, the J call TRBJ2-2; no definite D call. This CDR3 comprises 14 residues. From germline, CDR1 is SGHNT and CDR2 YENEEA. Drawing the rest from reference TRBV11-3 and TRBJ2-2, the complete variable domain is EAGVVQSPRYKIIEKKQPVAFWCNPISGHNTLYWYLQNLGQGPELLIRYENEEAVDDSQLPKDRFSAERLKGVDSTLKIQPAELGDSAVYLCASSFPLNAGELFFGEGSRLTVL.

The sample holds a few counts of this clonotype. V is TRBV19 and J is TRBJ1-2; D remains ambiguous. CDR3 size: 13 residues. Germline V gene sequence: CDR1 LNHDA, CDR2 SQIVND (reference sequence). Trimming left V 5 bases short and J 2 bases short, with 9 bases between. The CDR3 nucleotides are TGTGCCAGTAGTCCCCGATCGAACTATGGCTACACCTTC. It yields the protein CASSPRSNYGYTF.

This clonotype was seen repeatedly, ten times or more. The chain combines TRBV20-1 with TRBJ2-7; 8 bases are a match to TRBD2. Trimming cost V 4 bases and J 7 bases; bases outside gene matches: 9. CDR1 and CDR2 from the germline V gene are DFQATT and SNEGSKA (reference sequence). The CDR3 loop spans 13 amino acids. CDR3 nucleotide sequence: TGCAGTGCTACTATCACTAGCGGAGGAGAGCAGTACTTC. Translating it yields CSATITSGGEQYF.

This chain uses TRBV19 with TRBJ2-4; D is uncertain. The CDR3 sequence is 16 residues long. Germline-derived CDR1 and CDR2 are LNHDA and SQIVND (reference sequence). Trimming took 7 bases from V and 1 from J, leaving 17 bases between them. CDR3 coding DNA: TGTGCCAGTACCCTTGGATCAAGATCGGCCAAAAACATTCAGTACTTC. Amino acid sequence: CASTLGSRSAKNIQYF.

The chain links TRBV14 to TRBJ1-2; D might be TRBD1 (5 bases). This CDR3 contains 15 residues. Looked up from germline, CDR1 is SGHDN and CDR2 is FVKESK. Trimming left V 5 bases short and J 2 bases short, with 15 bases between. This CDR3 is CASSYSEEGNYGYTF. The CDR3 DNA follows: TGTGCCAGCAGCTACTCGGAGGAGGGGAACTATGGCTACACCTTC.

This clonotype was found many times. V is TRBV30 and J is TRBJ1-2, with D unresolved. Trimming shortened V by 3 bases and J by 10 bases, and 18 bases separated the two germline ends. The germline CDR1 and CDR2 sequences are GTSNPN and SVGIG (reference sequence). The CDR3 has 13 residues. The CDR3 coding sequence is TGTGCCTGGAGCCGTGGGCAATGGGGTTTCTACACCTTC. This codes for CAWSRGQWGFYTF.

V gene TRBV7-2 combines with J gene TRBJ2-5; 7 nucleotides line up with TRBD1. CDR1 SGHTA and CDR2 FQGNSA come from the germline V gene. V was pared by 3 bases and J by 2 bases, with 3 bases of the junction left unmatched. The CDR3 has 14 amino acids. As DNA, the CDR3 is TGTGCCAGCAGCTTTCAGGGGGTTCAAGAGACCCAGTACTTC. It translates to CASSFQGVQETQYF.

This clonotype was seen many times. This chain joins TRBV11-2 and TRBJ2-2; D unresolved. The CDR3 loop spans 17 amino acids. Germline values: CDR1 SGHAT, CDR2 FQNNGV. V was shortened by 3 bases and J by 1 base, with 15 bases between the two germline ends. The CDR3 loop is CASSLRANRLNTGELFF. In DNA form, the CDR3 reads TGTGCCAGCAGCTTGAGAGCTAACCGCTTGAACACCGGGGAGCTGTTTTTT.

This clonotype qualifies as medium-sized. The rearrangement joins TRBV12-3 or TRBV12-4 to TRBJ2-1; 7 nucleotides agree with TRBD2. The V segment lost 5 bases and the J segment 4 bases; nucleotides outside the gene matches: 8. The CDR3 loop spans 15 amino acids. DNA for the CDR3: TGTGCCAGCAGTGACAAGCGGGGTCTATACAATGAGCAGTTCTTC. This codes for CASSDKRGLYNEQFF.

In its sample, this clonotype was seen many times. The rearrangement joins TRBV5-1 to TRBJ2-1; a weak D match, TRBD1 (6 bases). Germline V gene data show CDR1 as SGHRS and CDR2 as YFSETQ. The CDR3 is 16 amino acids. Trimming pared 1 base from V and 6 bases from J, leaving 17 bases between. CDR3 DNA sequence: TGCGCCAGCAGCTTGAGTGGGACATCCAGGGGCAATGAGCAGTTCTTC. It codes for CASSLSGTSRGNEQFF. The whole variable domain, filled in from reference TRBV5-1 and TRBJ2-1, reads KAGVTQTPRYLIKTRGQQVTLSCSPISGHRSVSWYQQTPGQGLQFLFEYFSETQRNKGNFPGRFSGRQFSNSRSEMNVSTLELGDSALYLCASSLSGTSRGNEQFFGPGTRLTVL.

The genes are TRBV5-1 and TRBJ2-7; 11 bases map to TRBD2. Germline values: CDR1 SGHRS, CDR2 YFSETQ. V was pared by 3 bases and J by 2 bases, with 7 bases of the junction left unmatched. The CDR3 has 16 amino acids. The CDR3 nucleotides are TGCGCCAGCAGCTCTGGTGGGACTAGCGGACCCTACGAGCAGTACTTC. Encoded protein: CASSSGGTSGPYEQYF.

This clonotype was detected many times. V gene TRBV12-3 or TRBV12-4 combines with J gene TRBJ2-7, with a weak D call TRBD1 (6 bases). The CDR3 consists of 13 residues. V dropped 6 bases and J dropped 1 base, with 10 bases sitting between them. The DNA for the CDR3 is TGTGCCAGCAGCTATACAGGGTCCTACGAGCAGTACTTC. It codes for CASSYTGSYEQYF.

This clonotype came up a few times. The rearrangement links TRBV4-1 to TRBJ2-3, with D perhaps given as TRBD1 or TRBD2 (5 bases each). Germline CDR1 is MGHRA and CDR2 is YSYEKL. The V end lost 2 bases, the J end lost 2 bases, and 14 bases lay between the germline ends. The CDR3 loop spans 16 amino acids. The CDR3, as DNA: TGCGCCAGCAGCCAATCCGGGGCCTGGTCCACAGATACGCAGTATTTT. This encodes CASSQSGAWSTDTQYF.

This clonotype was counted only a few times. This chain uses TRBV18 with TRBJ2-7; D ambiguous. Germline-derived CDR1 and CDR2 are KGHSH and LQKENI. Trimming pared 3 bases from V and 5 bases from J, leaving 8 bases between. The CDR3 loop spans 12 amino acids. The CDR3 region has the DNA TGTGCCAGCTCACCCAGTAGTGACGAGCAGTACTTC. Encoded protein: CASSPSSDEQYF.

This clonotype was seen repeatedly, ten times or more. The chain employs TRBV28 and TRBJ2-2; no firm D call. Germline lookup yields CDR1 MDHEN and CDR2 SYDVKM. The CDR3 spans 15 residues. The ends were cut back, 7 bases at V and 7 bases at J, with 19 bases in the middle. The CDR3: CASIRQLGVGGELFF. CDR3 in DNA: TGTGCCAGCATACGGCAGCTAGGCGTCGGCGGGGAGCTGTTTTTT. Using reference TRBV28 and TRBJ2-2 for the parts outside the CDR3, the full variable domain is DVKVTQSSRYLVKRTGEKVFLECVQDMDHENMFWYRQDPGLGLRLIYFSYDVKMKEKGDIPEGYSVSREKKERFSLILESASTNQTSMYLCASIRQLGVGGELFFGEGSRLTVL.